Listed below are T cell receptor beta chains from one sample, sequenced in a study of blood T cell repertoires in COVID-19. The assay was immunoSEQ multiplex PCR, and TCRdb's table has in-frame clones only and misses some. The table includes around 150,000 clones, roughly 93% detected once. What was sequenced was peripheral blood. The receptor set was obtained from a woman aged 60-70 years with COVID-19, enrolled during active disease. The CDR3 runs from the conserved cysteine through the conserved F or W. Each record gives: J gene, D gene, V gene, clone size, CDR3 protein, CDR3 DNA. A D gene is named only where the DNA matches it firmly. Size is omitted from some rows. Given values are once, few, many or a class for expanded clones.

TRBJ1-4,.,TRBV7-8,.,CASSQQPGGEKLFF,TGTGCCAGCAGCCAGCAGCCCGGGGGTGAAAAACTGTTTTTT
TRBJ2-7,TRBD1,TRBV28,.,CASSSGTGGRYEQYF,TGTGCCAGCAGTTCCGGGACAGGGGGCAGGTACGAGCAGTACTTC
TRBJ1-1,.,TRBV7-2,.,CASSLLYYTEAFF,TGTGCCAGCAGCTTACTTTATTATACTGAAGCTTTCTTT
TRBJ1-2,TRBD1,TRBV19,once,CASSVGTGGTGGYTF,TGTGCCAGTAGTGTCGGGACAGGGGGGACGGGCGGCTACACCTTC
TRBJ2-5,TRBD2,TRBV5-1,.,CASSSLTSGGTGETQYF,TGCGCCAGCAGCTCTTTGACTAGCGGGGGGACGGGGGAGACCCAGTACTTC
TRBJ2-3,TRBD2,TRBV6-5,.,CASSRGGADTQYF,TGTGCCAGCTCCCGGGGGGGCGCAGATACGCAGTATTTT
TRBJ2-2,.,TRBV1,.,CTSSTRTGASTGELFF,TGCACCAGCAGTACACGAACAGGGGCGAGCACCGGGGAGCTGTTTTTT
TRBJ1-2,.,TRBV2,.,CASSIAGPRGYTF,TGTGCCAGCAGTATTGCGGGTCCCCGTGGCTACACCTTC
TRBJ1-1,TRBD1,TRBV14,.,CASSRHHRGGTEAFF,TGTGCCAGCAGCCGCCACCACAGGGGGGGGACTGAAGCTTTCTTT
TRBJ2-6,.,TRBV2,.,CASSENGAGANVLTF,TGTGCCAGCAGTGAAAATGGGGCAGGGGCCAACGTCCTGACTTTC
TRBJ1-2,.,TRBV3-1/TRBV3-2,.,CASSQQGSGYTF,TGTGCCAGCAGCCAACAGGGGAGTGGCTACACCTTC
TRBJ2-5,.,TRBV7-9,.,CASSLKPAETQYF,TGTGCCAGCAGCTTAAAGCCCGCGGAGACCCAGTACTTC
TRBJ2-2,TRBD1,TRBV5-1,.,CASTPGQGAPGELFF,TGCGCCAGCACCCCGGGACAGGGGGCCCCCGGGGAGCTGTTTTTT
TRBJ1-5,.,TRBV27,once,CASKARGARTVTGYQPQHF,TGTGCCAGCAAAGCCCGTGGCGCGCGGACAGTAACCGGGTATCAGCCCCAGCATTTT
TRBJ1-5,.,TRBV27,.,CASRVRGEGQPQHF,TGTGCCAGCAGAGTACGCGGGGAAGGCCAGCCCCAGCATTTT
TRBJ2-5,TRBD2,TRBV19,.,CASSPYFLIAGKETQYF,TGTGCCAGTAGTCCCTATTTTTTGATAGCGGGGAAAGAGACCCAGTACTTC
TRBJ2-1,.,TRBV12-3/TRBV12-4,.,CASRDTGYNEQFF,TGTGCCAGCAGAGATACAGGGTACAATGAGCAGTTCTTC
TRBJ2-1,TRBD2,TRBV6-2/TRBV6-3,.,CASSRLAGAYNEQFF,TGTGCCAGCAGTCGTTTAGCGGGGGCGTACAATGAGCAGTTCTTC
TRBJ1-1,.,TRBV6-5,.,CASSYVTGDTEAFF,TGTGCCAGCAGTTACGTGACAGGTGACACTGAAGCTTTCTTT
TRBJ1-5,.,TRBV30,once,CAWSVKLDQPQHF,TGTGCCTGGAGTGTAAAACTTGATCAGCCCCAGCATTTT
TRBJ2-3,.,TRBV5-4,once,CASSLAVRSTDTQYF,TGTGCCAGCAGCTTGGCAGTCAGAAGCACAGATACGCAGTATTTT
TRBJ2-1,TRBD2,TRBV4-2,.,CASSQAIHSGEQFF,TGTGCCAGCAGCCAAGCAATCCATAGCGGGGAGCAGTTCTTC
TRBJ1-3,TRBD1,TRBV13,.,CASSLTGTGNTIYF,TGTGCCAGCAGCTTGACAGGGACTGGAAACACCATATATTTT
TRBJ2-3,.,TRBV10-3,.,CAISDSGGTDTQYF,TGTGCCATTTCAGATTCAGGGGGCACAGATACGCAGTATTTT
TRBJ1-4,.,TRBV19,once,CASRNLRGGATNEKLFF,TGTGCCAGTAGAAACCTAAGAGGGGGAGCCACTAATGAAAAACTGTTTTTT
TRBJ2-1,TRBD2,TRBV11-3,.,CASSPSGGVGIEQFF,TGTGCCAGCAGCCCATCTGGGGGGGTCGGAATTGAGCAGTTCTTC
TRBJ1-5,.,TRBV12-3/TRBV12-4,.,CASSSRSNQPQHF,TGTGCCAGCAGTTCTAGGTCTAATCAGCCCCAGCATTTT
TRBJ1-4,.,TRBV9,.,CASSVAKDRPNEKLFF,TGTGCCAGCAGCGTAGCGAAAGACAGACCCAATGAAAAACTGTTTTTT
TRBJ2-3,TRBD1,TRBV14,.,CASSQYTGGVTDTQYF,TGTGCCAGCAGCCAATACACAGGGGGAGTCACAGATACGCAGTATTTT
TRBJ1-1,.,TRBV6-1,.,CASSEDGNTEAFF,TGTGCCAGCAGTGAAGACGGGAACACTGAAGCTTTCTTT
TRBJ2-3,TRBD2,TRBV5-4,.,CASSSGTRTVGGTDTQYF,TGTGCCAGCAGCTCCGGGACTAGGACGGTCGGGGGCACAGATACGCAGTATTTT
TRBJ1-1,TRBD1,TRBV5-4,.,CASSFPGQGVNTEAFF,TGTGCCAGCAGCTTCCCGGGGCAGGGGGTGAACACTGAAGCTTTCTTT
TRBJ2-1,.,TRBV3-1/TRBV3-2,.,CASSQDMGGRTKQFF,TGTGCCAGCAGCCAAGATATGGGGGGACGGACAAAGCAGTTCTTC
TRBJ2-1,TRBD1,TRBV5-5,.,CASSWTGESSYNEQFF,TGTGCCAGCAGCTGGACAGGGGAGAGCTCCTACAATGAGCAGTTCTTC
TRBJ1-2,TRBD1,TRBV6-5,.,CASSYSDRVEYTF,TGTGCCAGCAGTTACTCCGACAGGGTTGAGTACACCTTC
TRBJ2-5,.,TRBV7-9,.,CASSQAPTAETQYF,TGTGCCAGCAGCCAAGCCCCGACAGCAGAGACCCAGTACTTC
TRBJ1-3,.,TRBV19,once,CASSTQAARGNTIYF,TGTGCCAGTAGTACACAGGCGGCGAGAGGAAACACCATATATTTT
TRBJ1-1,TRBD1,TRBV7-2,once,CASSPFGTGDEAFF,TGTGCCAGCAGCCCATTCGGGACAGGGGATGAAGCTTTCTTT
TRBJ1-5,TRBD1,TRBV19,.,CASSAPPNRGVFRYSNQPQHF,TGTGCCAGTAGTGCGCCACCCAACAGGGGGGTTTTCCGTTATAGCAATCAGCCCCAGCATTTT
TRBJ1-6,TRBD1,TRBV18,.,CASSPYPSGQGDSPLHF,TGTGCCAGCTCACCATACCCTTCGGGACAGGGAGATTCACCCCTCCACTTT
TRBJ1-1,TRBD1,TRBV19,.,CASSEPYRGLNTEAFF,TGTGCCAGTAGCGAACCCTACAGGGGGCTGAACACTGAAGCTTTCTTT
TRBJ2-3,TRBD2,TRBV9,.,CASSAEAGLAGGPPQYF,TGTGCCAGCAGCGCTGAAGCGGGACTAGCGGGGGGGCCCCCGCAGTATTTT
TRBJ2-5,TRBD1,TRBV5-1,.,CASSLGNVAGGETQYF,TGCGCCAGCAGCTTGGGGAACGTGGCAGGGGGAGAGACCCAGTACTTC
TRBJ1-5,.,TRBV6-5,.,CASRAYSNQPQHF,TGTGCCAGCAGGGCTTATAGCAATCAGCCCCAGCATTTT
TRBJ2-7,.,TRBV7-2,few,CASSLVSYEQYF,TGTGCCAGCAGCTTAGTCAGCTACGAGCAGTACTTC
TRBJ2-7,.,TRBV5-5,once,CASSLIRSGDRSYEQYF,TGTGCCAGCAGCTTGATACGATCCGGGGATCGCTCCTACGAGCAGTACTTC
TRBJ2-3,TRBD2,TRBV11-3,.,CASSLGLATTDTQYF,TGTGCCAGCAGCTTAGGACTAGCGACTACAGATACGCAGTATTTT
TRBJ1-5,.,TRBV6-5,.,CATGQGISQPQHF,TGTGCCACGGGCCAGGGGATAAGTCAGCCCCAGCATTTT
TRBJ1-5,.,TRBV6-2/TRBV6-3,.,CASSYSGHNPNQPQHF,TGTGCCAGCAGTTACTCGGGACATAACCCCAATCAGCCCCAGCATTTT